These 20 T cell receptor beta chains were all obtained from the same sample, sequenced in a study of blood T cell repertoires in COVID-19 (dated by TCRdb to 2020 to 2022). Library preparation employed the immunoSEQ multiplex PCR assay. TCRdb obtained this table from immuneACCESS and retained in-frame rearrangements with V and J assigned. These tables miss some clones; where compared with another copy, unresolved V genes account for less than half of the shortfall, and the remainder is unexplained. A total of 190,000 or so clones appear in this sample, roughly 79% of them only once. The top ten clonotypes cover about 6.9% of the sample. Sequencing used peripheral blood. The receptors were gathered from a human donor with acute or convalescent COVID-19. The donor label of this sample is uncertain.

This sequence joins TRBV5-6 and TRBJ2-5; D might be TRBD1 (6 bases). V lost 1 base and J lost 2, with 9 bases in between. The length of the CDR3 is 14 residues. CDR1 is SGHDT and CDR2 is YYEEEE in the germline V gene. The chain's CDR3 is CASSLRGQQETQYF. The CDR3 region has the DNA TGTGCCAGCAGCTTGAGAGGACAGCAAGAGACCCAGTACTTC.

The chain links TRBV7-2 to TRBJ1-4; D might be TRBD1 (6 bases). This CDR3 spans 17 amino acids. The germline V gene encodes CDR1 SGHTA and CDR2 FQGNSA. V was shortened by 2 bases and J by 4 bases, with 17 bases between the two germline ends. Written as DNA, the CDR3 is TGTGCCAGCAGCTTACTTGGGTTACAGGGCCTTAATGAAAAACTGTTTTTT. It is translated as CASSLLGLQGLNEKLFF.

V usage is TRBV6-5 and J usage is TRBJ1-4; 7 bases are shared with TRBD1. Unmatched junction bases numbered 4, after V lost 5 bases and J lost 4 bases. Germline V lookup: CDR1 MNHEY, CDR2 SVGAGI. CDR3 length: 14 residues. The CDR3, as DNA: TGTGCCAGCAGTCGCGACAGGGATAATGAAAAACTGTTTTTT. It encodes CASSRDRDNEKLFF.

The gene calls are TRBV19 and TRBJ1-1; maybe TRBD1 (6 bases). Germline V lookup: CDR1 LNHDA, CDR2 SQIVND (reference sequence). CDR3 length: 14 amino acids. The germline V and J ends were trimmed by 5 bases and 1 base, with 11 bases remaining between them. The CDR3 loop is CASSSKTGNTEAFF. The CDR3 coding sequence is TGTGCCAGTAGTTCCAAGACAGGGAACACTGAAGCTTTCTTT.

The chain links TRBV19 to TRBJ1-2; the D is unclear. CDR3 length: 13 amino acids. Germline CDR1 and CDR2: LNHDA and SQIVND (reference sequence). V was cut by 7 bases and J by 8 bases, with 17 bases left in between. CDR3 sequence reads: CASTDDWLRGYTF. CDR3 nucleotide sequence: TGTGCCAGTACCGACGACTGGCTTCGGGGCTACACCTTC.

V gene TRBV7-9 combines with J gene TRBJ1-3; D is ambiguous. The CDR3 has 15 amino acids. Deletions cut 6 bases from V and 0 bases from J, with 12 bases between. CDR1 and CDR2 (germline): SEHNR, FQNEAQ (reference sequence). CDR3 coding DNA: TGTGCCAGCAGTATAGTTCGGGGCTCTGGAAACACCATATATTTT. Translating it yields CASSIVRGSGNTIYF.

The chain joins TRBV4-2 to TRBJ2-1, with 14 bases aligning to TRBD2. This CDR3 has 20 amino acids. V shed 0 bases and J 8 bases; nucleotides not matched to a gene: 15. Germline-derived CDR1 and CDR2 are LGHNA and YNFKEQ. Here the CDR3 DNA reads TGTGCCAGCAGCCAAGAGCCCCCGGGACTAGCGGGAGCTGAGGCGTATGAGCAGTTCTTC. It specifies CASSQEPPGLAGAEAYEQFF.

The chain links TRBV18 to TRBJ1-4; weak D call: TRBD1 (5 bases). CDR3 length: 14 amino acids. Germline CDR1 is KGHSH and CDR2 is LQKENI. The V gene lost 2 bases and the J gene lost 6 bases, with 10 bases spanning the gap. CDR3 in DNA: TGTGCCAGCTCACCAGGGGCCTGGGATGAAAAACTGTTTTTT. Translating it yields CASSPGAWDEKLFF.

The CDR3, as DNA: TGTGCCAGCAGCCACGGACAGGGGATGACACAGCCCCTACTATATGGCTACACCTTC. Protein sequence: CASSHGQGMTQPLLYGYTF. The rearrangement joins TRBV5-5 to TRBJ1-2; TRBD1 matches 9 bases. The CDR3 covers 19 residues. V lost 4 bases and J lost 5; bases outside the gene matches: 21. CDR1 is SGHKS and CDR2 is YYEKEE in the germline V gene (reference sequence).

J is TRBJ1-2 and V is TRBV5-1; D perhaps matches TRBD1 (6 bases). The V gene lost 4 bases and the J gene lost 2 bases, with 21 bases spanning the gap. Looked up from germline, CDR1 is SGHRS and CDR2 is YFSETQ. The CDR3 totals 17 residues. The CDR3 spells CASSPFLGRGENYGYTF. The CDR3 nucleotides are TGCGCCAGCAGCCCTTTCCTTGGCAGGGGCGAGAACTATGGCTACACCTTC.

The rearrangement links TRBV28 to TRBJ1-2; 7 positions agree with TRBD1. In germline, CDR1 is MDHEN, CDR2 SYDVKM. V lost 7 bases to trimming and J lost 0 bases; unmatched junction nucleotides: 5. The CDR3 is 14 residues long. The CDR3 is CASTFGTANYGYTF. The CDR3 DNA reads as TGTGCCAGCACCTTCGGGACAGCTAACTATGGCTACACCTTC.

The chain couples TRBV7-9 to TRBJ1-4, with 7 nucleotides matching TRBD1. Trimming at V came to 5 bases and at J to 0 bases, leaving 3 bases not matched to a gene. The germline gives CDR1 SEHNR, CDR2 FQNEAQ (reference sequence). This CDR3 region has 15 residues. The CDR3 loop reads CASSQDRATNEKLFF. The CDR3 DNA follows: TGTGCCAGCAGCCAAGACAGGGCAACTAATGAAAAACTGTTTTTT.

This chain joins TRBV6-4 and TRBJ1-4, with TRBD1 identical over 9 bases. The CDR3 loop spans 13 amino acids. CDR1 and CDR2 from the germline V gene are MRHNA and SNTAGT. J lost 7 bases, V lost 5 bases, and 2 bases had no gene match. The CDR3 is CASSMTGGEKLFF. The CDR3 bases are TGTGCCAGCAGTATGACAGGGGGTGAAAAACTGTTTTTT.

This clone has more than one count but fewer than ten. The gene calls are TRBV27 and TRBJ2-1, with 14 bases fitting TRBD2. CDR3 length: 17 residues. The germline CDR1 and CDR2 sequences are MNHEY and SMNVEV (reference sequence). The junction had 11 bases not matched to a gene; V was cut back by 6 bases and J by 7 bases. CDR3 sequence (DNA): TGTGCCAGCAGGAGCCGACTAGCGGGAGGGAATTTTAATGAGCAGTTCTTC. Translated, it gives CASRSRLAGGNFNEQFF.

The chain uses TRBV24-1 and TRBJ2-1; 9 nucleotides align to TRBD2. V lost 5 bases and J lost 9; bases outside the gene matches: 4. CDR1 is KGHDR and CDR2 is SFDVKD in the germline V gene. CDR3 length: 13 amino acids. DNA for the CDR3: TGTGCCACCAGTGTCCTTAGCGGGAGTGAGCAGTTCTTC. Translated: CATSVLSGSEQFF.

The CDR3 coding sequence is TGTGCCAGTAGTGATCTAGCGGGAGGGCCATACGAGCAGTACTTC. Translated: CASSDLAGGPYEQYF. The chain recombines TRBV19 with TRBJ2-7; TRBD2 matches at 12 bases. This CDR3 contains 15 residues. Per germline, CDR1 LNHDA and CDR2 SQIVND (reference sequence). The V gene end was trimmed by 5 bases and the J gene end by 4 bases; junction bases not matched to a gene: 6.

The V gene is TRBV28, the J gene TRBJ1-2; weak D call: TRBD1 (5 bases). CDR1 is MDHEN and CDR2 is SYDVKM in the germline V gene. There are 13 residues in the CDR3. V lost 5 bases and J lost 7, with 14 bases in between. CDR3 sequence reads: CASSLNQGRGYTF. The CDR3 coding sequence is TGTGCCAGCAGTCTCAATCAGGGCCGTGGCTACACCTTC.

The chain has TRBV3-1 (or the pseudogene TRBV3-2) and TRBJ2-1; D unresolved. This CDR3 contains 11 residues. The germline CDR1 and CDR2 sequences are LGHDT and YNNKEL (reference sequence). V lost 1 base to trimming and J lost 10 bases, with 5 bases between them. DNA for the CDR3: TGTGCCAGCAGCCAAGCCCGGGAGCAGTTCTTC. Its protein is CASSQAREQFF.

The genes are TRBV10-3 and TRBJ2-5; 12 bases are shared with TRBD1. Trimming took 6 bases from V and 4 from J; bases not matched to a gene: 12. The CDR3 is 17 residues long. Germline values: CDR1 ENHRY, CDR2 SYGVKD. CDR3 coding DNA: TGTGCCATCAGGAAAGAAGGGACAGGGGGCTTAGGAGAGACCCAGTACTTC. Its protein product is CAIRKEGTGGLGETQYF.

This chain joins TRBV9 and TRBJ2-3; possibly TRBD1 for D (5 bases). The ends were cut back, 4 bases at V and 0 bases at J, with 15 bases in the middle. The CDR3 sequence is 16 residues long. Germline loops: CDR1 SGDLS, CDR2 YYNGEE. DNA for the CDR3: TGTGCCAGCAGCCTACAGGTTGCGGCTAGCACAGATACGCAGTATTTT. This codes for CASSLQVAASTDTQYF.